The rows below give T cell receptor beta chains drawn from one sample of a study of T-cell reconstitution after alpha-beta-depleted transplantation in children. From the PCR reads, TCRdb called clonotypes with MiXCR, one entry per CDR3 protein. The sample includes about 870,000 distinct CDR3 sequences, 15% to 20% of them seen just once. Source: PBMCs, mostly from graft donor cells, taken 360 days after TCRalphabeta/CD19-depleted stem cell transplant. The receptors were gathered from a male patient between 5 and 17 years old who had a stem cell transplant for acute lymphoblastic leukemia, so the T cells may come from the graft donor. Both conserved end residues are part of each CDR3. The D gene is left open where the match is weak. Clone size is shown for a subset of rows, as once, few, many or a class of expanded clone.

CASSPLTFWQTQYF | TGTGCCAGCAGCCCATTGACGTTTTGGCAGACCCAGTACTTC | NA | TRBJ2-5 | few | TRBV3-1
CASSLSGSWETQYF | TGTGCCAGCAGCTTAAGCGGGAGTTGGGAGACCCAGTACTTC | TRBD2 | TRBJ2-5 | NA | TRBV7-3
CASRPYVPLDAEAFF | TGTGCCAGCAGACCTTACGTTCCCCTGGACGCGGAAGCTTTCTTT | NA | TRBJ1-1 | few | TRBV6-1
CASSYNLETQYF | TGTGCCAGCAGTTACAATCTGGAGACCCAGTACTTC | NA | TRBJ2-5 | NA | TRBV6-6
CASSQDSAGRKTQYF | TGCGCCAGCAGCCAAGACTCGGCGGGAAGAAAGACCCAGTACTTC | NA | TRBJ2-5 | NA | TRBV4-1
CASTEDGNTDTQYF | TGTGCCAGCACCGAGGACGGGAACACAGATACGCAGTATTTT | NA | TRBJ2-3 | NA | TRBV7-8
CASSDPVSDTQYF | TGCGCCAGCAGCGATCCTGTTAGCGATACGCAGTATTTT | NA | TRBJ2-3 | NA | TRBV5-1
CASSQDTGGSLPLHF | TGTGCCAGCAGCCAAGATACAGGGGGCTCCCTACCCCTCCACTTT | TRBD1 | TRBJ1-6 | few | TRBV4-2
CSADMGVRPDTQYF | TGCAGCGCTGACATGGGGGTCAGGCCAGATACGCAGTATTTT | NA | TRBJ2-3 | NA | TRBV29-1
CASSLSRGGETQYF | TGCGCCAGCAGCTTATCCAGGGGCGGAGAGACCCAGTACTTC | NA | TRBJ2-5 | many | TRBV5-1
CASGHPTYNEQFF | TGCGCCAGCGGCCACCCCACCTACAATGAGCAGTTCTTC | NA | TRBJ2-1 | NA | TRBV5-1